One and the same sample provided the 3 T cell receptor beta chains below, sequenced in a study of Ad26.COV2.S vaccination and SARS-CoV-2 variants. The assay was immunoSEQ multiplex PCR, and TCRdb's table has in-frame clones only and misses some. The table has about 400,000 clones, around 92% seen once. Regarding treatment: 15 to 20 received Ad26.COV2.S at low or high dose, single or two shots; about 5 received placebo; per-sample allocation not given. Material that was analyzed had been drawn on day 63 after the first vaccine or placebo injection. The source material was peripheral blood, sampled in a trial of Ad26.COV2.S vaccine versus placebo. The receptor set was obtained from a person aged 18 to 59 who received the Ad26.COV2.S COVID-19 vaccine or a placebo.

The rearrangement joins TRBV4-3 to TRBJ2-7; 7 bases fit TRBD2. Germline lookup yields CDR1 LGHNA and CDR2 YSLEER. The length of the CDR3 is 16 residues. The V and J ends lost 0 bases and 3 bases, in that order; junction bases with no gene match: 8. The CDR3 is CASSQDLGGSVYEQYF. The CDR3 nucleotides read TGCGCCAGCAGCCAAGATTTGGGAGGGAGCGTCTACGAGCAGTACTTC.

The V gene is TRBV14, the J gene TRBJ1-1; TRBD1 is a possible D gene (5 bases). The V end was cut by 1 base, the J end by 6 bases, with 21 bases between. Germline CDR1 reads SGHDN; CDR2 reads FVKESK. The CDR3 totals 17 residues. CDR3 loop: CASSQAPMRGVDPEAFF. CDR3 nucleotides: TGTGCCAGCAGCCAAGCCCCTATGCGGGGCGTCGATCCTGAAGCTTTCTTT. Together with reference TRBV14 and TRBJ1-1, the CDR3 gives the full variable domain: EAGVTQFPSHSVIEKGQTVTLRCDPISGHDNLYWYRRVMGKEIKFLLHFVKESKQDESGMPNNRFLAERTGGTYSTLKVQPAELEDSGVYFCASSQAPMRGVDPEAFFGQGTRLTVV.

The genes are TRBV5-1 and TRBJ2-5; 10 positions match TRBD1. Trimming removed 3 bases from V and 5 bases from J; junction bases left unmatched: 4. The length of the CDR3 is 14 residues. Germline loops: CDR1 SGHRS, CDR2 YFSETQ. The CDR3 DNA reads TGCGCCAGCAGCTCCGGGACAGGGGCGGAGACCCAGTACTTC. Translated, it gives CASSSGTGAETQYF.